Listed here are 25 T cell receptor beta chains from one sample, sequenced in a study of T cell changes during pregnancy in multiple sclerosis. TCRdb's copy holds only in-frame clones and misses some; the assay was immunoSEQ multiplex PCR. Among 30,000 to 40,000 clones listed, roughly 90% were seen once. Sequences were derived from peripheral blood, sampled in the third trimester of pregnancy. These receptors were obtained from a female donor in good health, enrolled as a control in a pregnancy study.

This clone ranks as medium-sized. The chain employs TRBV7-3 and TRBJ2-1, with TRBD2 as a possible D gene (7 bases). The germline V and J ends were trimmed by 8 bases and 0 bases, with 26 bases remaining between them. This CDR3 spans 19 amino acids. Germline V gene lookup returns CDR1 SGHTA and CDR2 FQGTGA. As DNA, the CDR3 is TGTGCCAGCCCTCCCCAGCGGGACAAACTATCATCCTCCTACAATGAGCAGTTCTTC. It translates to CASPPQRDKLSSSYNEQFF.

The chain couples TRBV7-9 to TRBJ1-6; possibly TRBD1 for D (5 bases). Germline loops: CDR1 SEHNR, CDR2 FQNEAQ (reference sequence). The CDR3 has 18 residues. Between the trimmed V and J ends, which lost 4 bases and 12 bases, there was a span of 28 bases. CDR3 protein: CASSSKVGGIGSTLPLHF. The CDR3 nucleotides read TGTGCCAGCAGCTCTAAGGTCGGGGGAATAGGCAGCACGTTACCCCTCCACTTT.

The rearrangement uses TRBV6-6 and TRBJ1-2; 10 bases are shared with TRBD1. The junction had 2 bases not matched to a gene; V was cut back by 2 bases and J by 2 bases. Germline loops: CDR1 MNHNY, CDR2 SVGAGI (reference sequence). The CDR3 covers 15 residues. The CDR3 sequence: CASSYDRGRNYGYTF. Written as DNA, the CDR3 is TGTGCCAGCAGTTACGACAGGGGGCGAAACTATGGCTACACCTTC.

There are a few counts of this clone. The chain joins TRBV27 to TRBJ2-2, with no clear D. V shed 3 bases and J shed 7 bases, with 6 bases lying between them. Germline V gene lookup returns CDR1 MNHEY and CDR2 SMNVEV (reference sequence). The CDR3 totals 12 residues. DNA for the CDR3: TGTGCCAGCAGTTTCTCGGGCGGGGAGCTGTTTTTT. Translated, it gives CASSFSGGELFF.

The chain has TRBV4-3 and TRBJ2-1, with TRBD2 matching 11 bases. Unmatched junction bases numbered 5, after V lost 0 bases and J lost 4 bases. The CDR3 covers 17 residues. CDR1 LGHNA and CDR2 YSLEER come from the germline V gene. The CDR3 bases are TGCGCCAGCAGCCAAGAGCTAGCGGGGGGTGTATACAATGAGCAGTTCTTC. Its protein product is CASSQELAGGVYNEQFF.

The gene calls are TRBV7-8 and TRBJ2-1; TRBD2 matches at 10 bases. Looked up from germline, CDR1 is SGHVS and CDR2 is FQNEAQ. Trimming took 3 bases from V and 3 from J; bases not matched to a gene: 11. CDR3 length equals 18 residues. In DNA, the CDR3 is TGTGCCAGCAGCTTGCGTACTAGCGGGACGATCTACTACAATGAGCAGTTCTTC. It encodes CASSLRTSGTIYYNEQFF.

The chain links TRBV6-1 to TRBJ2-7; D gene unclear. V lost 5 bases and J lost 2, with 10 bases in between. There are 13 residues in the CDR3. Germline V gene sequence: CDR1 MNHNS, CDR2 SASEGT. The DNA for the CDR3 is TGTGCCAGCAGTCAGGTACCTACCTACGAGCAGTACTTC. Its translation: CASSQVPTYEQYF.

CDR3 amino acids: CATSIEASTTEAFF. CDR3 DNA sequence: TGTGCCACCTCGATTGAGGCATCGACCACTGAAGCTTTCTTT. The chain uses TRBV5-4 and TRBJ1-1; no clear D. V was cut by 9 bases and J by 4 bases, with 19 bases left in between. Germline V gene data show CDR1 as SGHNT and CDR2 as YYREEE (reference sequence). This CDR3 is built from 14 residues.

The gene calls are TRBV30 and TRBJ2-7; 8 positions agree with TRBD2. V lost 3 bases and J lost 3; bases outside the gene matches: 4. Germline assignment: CDR1 GTSNPN and CDR2 SVGIG (reference sequence). The CDR3 sequence is 13 residues long. As DNA, the CDR3 is TGTGCCTGGAGCTTGACTAGCGACTACGAGCAGTACTTC. It specifies CAWSLTSDYEQYF.

This clone was observed once. V and J are TRBV7-9 and TRBJ1-2, with TRBD1 as a possible D gene (6 bases). This CDR3 region has 15 residues. The ends were cut back, 5 bases at V and 4 bases at J, with 17 bases in the middle. Per the germline V gene, CDR1 is SEHNR and CDR2 is FQNEAQ (reference sequence). For the CDR3, the DNA is TGTGCCAGCAGCCCACATCAGGGGACGTTCTATGGCTACACCTTC. As protein: CASSPHQGTFYGYTF.

The chain recombines TRBV6-1 with TRBJ1-6, with D perhaps TRBD1 (6 bases). V was pared by 6 bases and J by 10 bases, with 10 bases between. Germline CDR1 reads MNHNS; CDR2 reads SASEGT. There are 12 residues in the CDR3. DNA of the CDR3: TGTGCCAGCAGAACAGGGTACTCACCCCTCCACTTT. It specifies CASRTGYSPLHF.

The V gene is TRBV19, the J gene TRBJ2-1; the match to TRBD2 covers 11 bases. This CDR3 is built from 15 residues. Trimming cost V 4 bases and J 9 bases; bases outside gene matches: 8. Germline V gives CDR1 LNHDA, CDR2 SQIVND (reference sequence). The CDR3 sequence is CASSTLAGVGGEQFF. CDR3 bases: TGTGCCAGTAGTACACTAGCGGGAGTGGGTGGTGAGCAGTTCTTC.

The CDR3 spells CASSSSGLAGTEADTQYF. CDR3 DNA: TGTGCCAGCAGCTCCTCGGGACTAGCGGGAACAGAGGCAGATACGCAGTATTTT. The rearrangement links TRBV7-3 to TRBJ2-3, with 13 bases aligning to TRBD2. This CDR3 is built from 18 residues. Germline V lookup: CDR1 SGHTA, CDR2 FQGTGA. V was pared by 4 bases and J by 4 bases, with 11 bases of the junction left unmatched.

The chain joins TRBV4-2 to TRBJ2-2; 10 positions agree with TRBD2. Germline trimming cut 4 bases from V and 1 base from J; bases unmatched to any gene: 6. Germline V gene sequence: CDR1 LGHNA, CDR2 YNFKEQ. The CDR3 loop spans 17 amino acids. The CDR3 coding sequence is TGTGCCAGCAGCCCTACCGGGACTAGCGAGAACACCGGGGAGCTGTTTTTT. Protein sequence: CASSPTGTSENTGELFF.

The CDR3 reads CASSVIAKNTGELFF. The CDR3 bases are TGTGCCAGCAGCGTGATAGCCAAGAACACCGGGGAGCTGTTTTTT. The rearrangement links TRBV9 to TRBJ2-2; no firm D call. V was shortened by 2 bases and J by 1 base, with 9 bases between the two germline ends. The length of the CDR3 is 15 residues. CDR1 and CDR2 from the germline V gene are SGDLS and YYNGEE.

This chain links TRBV7-9 with TRBJ1-5; D remains unclear. Germline values: CDR1 SEHNR, CDR2 FQNEAQ (reference sequence). The CDR3 runs to 14 residues. Trimming removed 0 bases at V and 5 bases at J, with 8 bases between. CDR3 sequence reads: CASSLAAGYQPQHF. The CDR3 DNA sequence: TGTGCCAGCAGCTTAGCGGCTGGTTATCAGCCCCAGCATTTT.

The chain employs TRBV28 and TRBJ2-7; TRBD1 might be the D (5 bases). Germline V gene sequence: CDR1 MDHEN, CDR2 SYDVKM. The CDR3 sequence is 15 residues long. V was pared by 5 bases and J by 6 bases, with 20 bases between. Written as DNA, the CDR3 is TGTGCCAGCAGTCGTAGGACATCATCAACCCGCGAGCAGTACTTC. This sequence encodes CASSRRTSSTREQYF. Based on the CDR3 plus reference TRBV28 and TRBJ2-7, the full variable domain is DVKVTQSSRYLVKRTGEKVFLECVQDMDHENMFWYRQDPGLGLRLIYFSYDVKMKEKGDIPEGYSVSREKKERFSLILESASTNQTSMYLCASSRRTSSTREQYFGPGTRLTVT.

V gene TRBV4-3 combines with J gene TRBJ1-1; possibly TRBD1 for D (5 bases). Germline V CDR1 and CDR2: LGHNA, YSLEER. This CDR3 region has 14 residues. V was trimmed by 4 bases and J by 1 base, leaving 10 bases between them. CDR3 protein: CASSLDTENTEAFF. The CDR3 nucleotides are TGCGCCAGCAGCCTGGACACCGAGAACACTGAAGCTTTCTTT.

The chain carries TRBV2 and TRBJ1-1, with 8 bases that match TRBD1. Germline assignment: CDR1 SNHLY and CDR2 FYNNEI. This CDR3 comprises 15 residues. V lost 5 bases and J lost 0; bases outside the gene matches: 5. The CDR3 sequence: CASSRDRSMNTEAFF. The CDR3 region has the DNA TGTGCCAGCAGTAGGGACAGGTCCATGAACACTGAAGCTTTCTTT. Full variable domain (rest looked up from reference TRBV2 and TRBJ1-1): EPEVTQTPSHQVTQMGQEVILRCVPISNHLYFYWYRQILGQKVEFLVSFYNNEISEKSEIFDDQFSVERPDGSNFTLKIRSTKLEDSAMYFCASSRDRSMNTEAFFGQGTRLTVV.

The chain carries TRBV27 and TRBJ2-1; 9 nucleotides align to TRBD2. The CDR3 has 16 amino acids. The V gene end was trimmed by 0 bases and the J gene end by 5 bases; junction bases not matched to a gene: 5. Germline V gene lookup returns CDR1 MNHEY and CDR2 SMNVEV (reference sequence). The CDR3 reads CASSLSRLAGNNEQFF. CDR3 in DNA: TGTGCCAGCAGTTTATCCCGCCTAGCGGGGAACAATGAGCAGTTCTTC.

This clone was counted a single time. The chain carries TRBV5-1 and TRBJ1-3; D unclear. V shed 4 bases and J shed 9 bases, with 8 bases lying between them. Per germline, CDR1 SGHRS and CDR2 YFSETQ. This CDR3 is built from 11 residues. The CDR3 protein is CASSAPGTIYF. The CDR3 DNA follows: TGCGCCAGCAGCGCCCCGGGCACCATATATTTT.

The rearrangement joins TRBV13 to TRBJ2-2, with TRBD2 matching over 7 bases. CDR3 size: 17 residues. The J segment lost 2 bases and the V segment lost 3 bases, leaving 9 bases of the junction unmatched. Looked up from germline, CDR1 is PRHDT and CDR2 is FYEKMQ (reference sequence). The CDR3 is CASSFGVTSDNTGELFF. CDR3 sequence (DNA): TGTGCCAGCAGCTTTGGGGTCACTAGCGATAACACCGGGGAGCTGTTTTTT.

This clone was detected once. The J gene is TRBJ1-5, the V gene TRBV15; 10 nucleotides agree with TRBD1. The CDR3 has 22 amino acids. The germline V gene has CDR1 LNHNV and CDR2 YYDKDF (reference sequence). The trim removed 0 bases at V and 1 base at J, leaving 18 bases unmatched. This chain's CDR3 is CATSRDAFRTGTGVRSNQPQHF. The CDR3, as DNA: TGTGCCACCAGCAGAGATGCCTTTAGGACCGGGACAGGGGTTAGGAGCAATCAGCCCCAGCATTTT.

V and J are TRBV11-2 and TRBJ1-2; D remains unclear. The V gene lost 0 bases and the J gene lost 4 bases, with 9 bases spanning the gap. Germline V gene data show CDR1 as SGHAT and CDR2 as FQNNGV. The CDR3 extends over 14 amino acids. The CDR3 DNA reads TGTGCCAGCAGCTTAGATCGAGGAACCTATGGCTACACCTTC. As protein: CASSLDRGTYGYTF.

This clone has just one count. The chain is built from TRBV30 and TRBJ2-3; a weak D match, TRBD2 (6 bases). The V gene lost 0 bases and the J gene lost 4 bases, with 14 bases spanning the gap. The CDR3 consists of 15 residues. Per the germline V gene, CDR1 is GTSNPN and CDR2 is SVGIG (reference sequence). The CDR3 reads CAWSVPGVVADTQYF. In DNA, the CDR3 is TGTGCCTGGAGTGTACCGGGAGTAGTCGCAGATACGCAGTATTTT.